This TCR beta chain appears in the sequencing data of a study of identifying expanded T cells in peripheral blood. Overall study results and limits: Clone count variance between approximately two-week samples rose with total template count. Differentially abundant clones: 0.95 to 1.5 between replicates, 16.4 at two to three weeks, 19 to 20 at four.

Collection occurred without any documented infections or immune events in donors. In germline, CDR1 is MNHEY, CDR2 SVGAGI. CDR3 size: 14 residues. V shed 7 bases, J shed 11 bases, and the junction held 15 bases outside the gene matches. With respect to this clone: The antigen is not known.

Repertoires were generated with immunoSEQ multiplex PCR, while TCRdb's copy carries only in-frame clones and drops some. Of about 90,000 clones in the sample, approximately 81% were seen once. The TCR comes from a person between 18 and 75 years old in good health. This sequence joins TRBV6-5 and TRBJ1-1, with TRBD1 matching over 8 bases. Material: blood. The CDR3 nucleotides read TGTGCCAGCACCGTACAGGGGGAAAGCCCGCGGGCTTTCTTT. Protein product: CASTVQGESPRAFF.